The 23 T cell receptor beta chains given below trace back to one sample, sequenced in a study of shared clonotypes between healthy human individuals. Using immunoSEQ multiplex PCR, the repertoire was profiled, and TCRdb retains in-frame clones only, with some absent. The data contain 650,000 to 750,000 clones, approximately 75% of them singletons. The sequenced material came from memory CD4+ T cells sorted from blood. Subset denoted: CD45RA-negative fraction. These receptors all stem from a woman in her thirties in good health.

Worth noting for this clone: The sample has other DNA sequences that encode this CDR3 too. The chain is built from TRBV28 and TRBJ2-5, with D hard to call. The CDR3 contains 11 residues. The germline V and J ends were trimmed by 3 bases and 5 bases, with 4 bases remaining between them. From germline, CDR1 is MDHEN and CDR2 SYDVKM. The CDR3 is CASSLGETQYF. The CDR3, as DNA: TGTGCCAGCAGTTTGGGGGAGACCCAGTACTTC.

V usage is TRBV7-3 and J usage is TRBJ2-5; the D gene is possibly TRBD1 (6 bases). V was clipped by 1 base and J by 5 bases, with 14 bases between them. Germline V gene lookup returns CDR1 SGHTA and CDR2 FQGTGA. The CDR3 covers 15 residues. CDR3 sequence: CASSLNPQGIETQYF. The CDR3 DNA follows: TGTGCCAGCAGCTTAAACCCACAGGGAATCGAGACCCAGTACTTC.

V usage is TRBV28 and J usage is TRBJ2-6; D might be TRBD1 (6 bases). The CDR3 sequence is 15 residues long. Per the germline V gene, CDR1 is MDHEN and CDR2 is SYDVKM. Trimming removed 4 bases from V and 1 base from J, with 8 bases in between. The CDR3 DNA reads as TGTGCCAGCAGTTACAGGGTTTCTGGGGCCAACGTCCTGACTTTC. Protein product: CASSYRVSGANVLTF.

There are a few counts of this clone. V gene TRBV6-1 combines with J gene TRBJ2-6, with 7 positions matching TRBD1. The germline V gene encodes CDR1 MNHNS and CDR2 SASEGT. V lost 7 bases and J lost 4; bases outside the gene matches: 7. CDR3 size: 15 residues. Here the CDR3 reads CASIPQGSGANVLTF. The CDR3 DNA sequence: TGTGCCAGCATTCCACAGGGGTCAGGGGCCAACGTCCTGACTTTC.

The chain uses TRBV6-1 and TRBJ1-5; 7 nucleotides line up with TRBD1. V shed 4 bases and J 1 base; nucleotides not matched to a gene: 7. Germline-derived CDR1 and CDR2 are MNHNS and SASEGT. This CDR3 contains 16 residues. The CDR3 region has the DNA TGTGCCAGCAGTGCTCGGAGGGGGCTGAGCAATCAGCCCCAGCATTTT. It encodes CASSARRGLSNQPQHF.

This clone appeared once. V and J are TRBV4-2 and TRBJ2-7; D possibly corresponds to TRBD2 (5 bases). Germline V gene lookup returns CDR1 LGHNA and CDR2 YNFKEQ. Trimming left V 0 bases short and J 0 bases short, with 9 bases between. This CDR3 spans 15 amino acids. The CDR3 spells CASSQDRAGSYEQYF. The CDR3 nucleotides read TGTGCCAGCAGCCAAGATCGGGCGGGCTCCTACGAGCAGTACTTC.

In the case of this clone: The sample holds other DNA sequences that translate to the same CDR3. The rearrangement links TRBV28 to TRBJ2-1, with D tentatively TRBD2 (5 bases). The CDR3 length is 14 residues. The V end lost 3 bases, the J end lost 0 bases, and 6 bases lay between the germline ends. CDR1 and CDR2 from the germline V gene are MDHEN and SYDVKM. Here the CDR3 DNA reads TGTGCCAGCAGTTTCGGGAACTCCTACAATGAGCAGTTCTTC. This codes for CASSFGNSYNEQFF.

The chain recombines TRBV5-1 with TRBJ2-7; no firm D call. This CDR3 has 12 amino acids. Germline V gives CDR1 SGHRS, CDR2 YFSETQ. V was cut by 0 bases and J by 4 bases, with 5 bases left in between. This chain's CDR3 is CASSLGQYEQYF. CDR3 DNA: TGCGCCAGCAGCTTGGGCCAGTACGAGCAGTACTTC. The full variable domain, in which reference TRBV5-1 and TRBJ2-7 provide the parts outside the CDR3, is KAGVTQTPRYLIKTRGQQVTLSCSPISGHRSVSWYQQTPGQGLQFLFEYFSETQRNKGNFPGRFSGRQFSNSRSEMNVSTLELGDSALYLCASSLGQYEQYFGPGTRLTVT.

This chain joins TRBV10-3 and TRBJ2-7, with a weak D call TRBD2 (6 bases). This CDR3 is 14 amino acids long. Germline V gives CDR1 ENHRY, CDR2 SYGVKD. The V gene lost 6 bases and the J gene lost 2 bases, with 14 bases spanning the gap. CDR3 protein: CAISRLGGAYEQYF. CDR3 in DNA: TGTGCCATCAGCCGATTGGGGGGAGCCTACGAGCAGTACTTC.

CDR3 protein: CASSLVVGTDEQFF. The CDR3, as DNA: TGTGCCAGCAGCTTAGTGGTGGGCACAGATGAGCAGTTCTTC. The chain combines TRBV11-2 with TRBJ2-1, with D hard to call. Germline V lookup: CDR1 SGHAT, CDR2 FQNNGV. V lost 1 base and J lost 8, with 12 bases in between. The CDR3 has 14 amino acids.

The chain recombines TRBV7-2 with TRBJ2-2; a weak D match, TRBD1 (5 bases). This CDR3 has 13 amino acids. Germline assignment: CDR1 SGHTA and CDR2 FQGNSA. V lost 5 bases and J lost 4, with 8 bases in between. The CDR3 sequence is CASSARVTGELFF. CDR3 nucleotides: TGTGCCAGCAGCGCCAGGGTCACCGGGGAGCTGTTTTTT.

This clone appeared once. The rearrangement uses TRBV7-9 and TRBJ2-7, with TRBD2 identical over 7 bases. The length of the CDR3 is 13 residues. The ends lost 11 bases at V and 6 bases at J; junction bases unmatched: 13. CDR1 is SEHNR and CDR2 is FQNEAQ in the germline V gene (reference sequence). The CDR3 region is CAASLVWGGEQYF. As DNA, the CDR3 is TGTGCCGCCTCCCTGGTTTGGGGGGGCGAGCAGTACTTC.

This clone was detected only a few times. The rearrangement joins TRBV4-1 to TRBJ2-7; TRBD1 matches 9 bases. The V gene's germline CDR1 is MGHRA and CDR2 YSYEKL. The ends lost 3 bases at V and 7 bases at J; junction bases unmatched: 7. The CDR3 extends over 14 amino acids. CDR3 nucleotides: TGCGCCAGCAGCCACCCCGGGACAGGGTCTGAGCAGTACTTC. Translating gives CASSHPGTGSEQYF.

The chain links TRBV4-1 to TRBJ2-3, with no clear D. V lost 3 bases and J 3 bases, leaving 10 bases between the germline ends. Germline assignment: CDR1 MGHRA and CDR2 YSYEKL. This CDR3 contains 14 residues. The DNA of the CDR3 is TGCGCCAGCAGCCAGACCTCCCGTACAGATACGCAGTATTTT. This translates into CASSQTSRTDTQYF.

This clone was seen a few times. The V and J genes are TRBV28 and TRBJ2-6; 7 positions match TRBD1. Germline V gene sequence: CDR1 MDHEN, CDR2 SYDVKM. J lost 4 bases, V lost 5 bases, and 11 bases had no gene match. The CDR3 runs 17 residues. Here the CDR3 reads CASSPRTGLGGANVLTF. CDR3 DNA sequence: TGTGCCAGCAGTCCCAGGACAGGCCTTGGCGGGGCCAACGTCCTGACTTTC.

The chain uses TRBV7-8 and TRBJ2-1; 12 nucleotides match TRBD2. CDR1 and CDR2 from the germline V gene are SGHVS and FQNEAQ. The junction had 13 bases not matched to a gene; V was cut back by 2 bases and J by 5 bases. CDR3 length: 19 amino acids. The CDR3 nucleotides read TGTGCCAGCAGCTTACCCCTAGCGGGAGGGCCGACCTATAACAATGAGCAGTTCTTC. The encoded protein is CASSLPLAGGPTYNNEQFF.

This clone was detected a few times. The rearrangement joins TRBV28 to TRBJ1-2; D gene uncertain. Looked up from germline, CDR1 is MDHEN and CDR2 is SYDVKM. Trimming shortened V by 5 bases and J by 1 base, and 14 bases separated the two germline ends. The CDR3 runs to 15 residues. The CDR3 spells CASSNTGDGNYGYTF. CDR3 bases: TGTGCCAGCAGTAACACCGGCGACGGTAACTATGGCTACACCTTC.

The J gene is TRBJ2-7, the V gene TRBV18; TRBD2 agrees at 7 bases. From germline, CDR1 is KGHSH and CDR2 LQKENI. V trimming: 0 bases; J trimming: 7 bases; junction bases outside the gene matches: 9. The CDR3 loop spans 15 amino acids. The CDR3 loop reads CASSPPSSGESEQYF. As DNA, the CDR3 is TGTGCCAGCTCACCACCGAGCAGCGGGGAGTCTGAGCAGTACTTC.

The chain employs TRBV28 and TRBJ2-2; TRBD1 aligns across 9 bases. Trimming cost V 1 base and J 4 bases; bases outside gene matches: 22. The germline V gene encodes CDR1 MDHEN and CDR2 SYDVKM. The CDR3 length is 22 residues. The CDR3 region has the DNA TGTGCCAGCAGTTTATCACCCACATTCCGCAGACCGGGACAGGGAGGCACCGGGGAGCTGTTTTTT. Protein: CASSLSPTFRRPGQGGTGELFF.

The rearrangement uses TRBV6-6 and TRBJ1-4, with D perhaps matching TRBD1 (5 bases). The germline V gene encodes CDR1 MNHNY and CDR2 SVGAGI (reference sequence). The V and J ends lost 5 bases and 8 bases respectively, with 15 bases between them. This CDR3 has 14 amino acids. The CDR3 DNA reads TGTGCCAGCAGTAAGGTGGAGGGGAACGAAAAACTGTTTTTT. It specifies CASSKVEGNEKLFF.

This chain uses TRBV7-8 with TRBJ1-2; D is unclear. The CDR3 runs 13 residues. The V end lost 8 bases, the J end lost 7 bases, and 17 bases lay between the germline ends. Germline V gene data show CDR1 as SGHVS and CDR2 as FQNEAQ. In DNA form, the CDR3 reads TGTGCCAGCGGAAGTATGAGGGCTGGTGGCTACACCTTC. Protein: CASGSMRAGGYTF. Complete variable domain (other parts from reference TRBV7-8 and TRBJ1-2): GAGVSQSPRYKVAKRGQDVALRCDPISGHVSLFWYQQALGQGPEFLTYFQNEAQLDKSGLPSDRFFAERPEGSVSTLKIQRTQQEDSAVYLCASGSMRAGGYTFGSGTRLTVV.

The V gene is TRBV7-2, the J gene TRBJ1-2; D remains ambiguous. The CDR3 length is 12 residues. Trimming removed 1 base from V and 8 bases from J, with 8 bases in between. Germline assignment: CDR1 SGHTA and CDR2 FQGNSA. The CDR3 region has the DNA TGTGCCAGCAGCTTAGTGGGGATAGGCTACACCTTC. It yields the protein CASSLVGIGYTF.

The rearrangement links TRBV18 to TRBJ2-7; D is undetermined. The CDR3 consists of 14 residues. In germline, CDR1 is KGHSH, CDR2 LQKENI. Trimming removed 2 bases from V and 0 bases from J, with 8 bases in between. The CDR3 spells CASSPKGSSYEQYF. The DNA for the CDR3 is TGTGCCAGCTCACCAAAGGGAAGCTCCTACGAGCAGTACTTC.